This T cell receptor (beta chain) was retrieved from a study of blood T cells in healthy people across ages. Sample-barcoded 5' priming and a J-beta primer mix drove a second PCR of roughly 7 to 11 cycles. A single record per CDR3 protein comes from TCRdb applying MiXCR to the 5' RACE reads. Here the sample spans around 1.5 million distinct CDR3 sequences, almost 35% being singletons. Donors were healthy Caucasian individuals from Russia aged roughly 6 to 95. The total RNA that was extracted per sample amounted to at least 5.5 micrograms. Study-wide points: Higher diversity, along with more naive CD4+ cells, distinguished long-lived donors from aged donors.

The germline gives CDR1 LGHDT, CDR2 YNNKEL (reference sequence). The CDR3 has 18 residues. V was clipped by 0 bases and J by 9 bases; unmatched bases: 12. In the case of this clonotype: Its antigen is currently unknown.

The sequence came from a woman between 25 and 40 years old in good health. V is TRBV3-1 and J is TRBJ2-1; 12 bases line up with TRBD2. Material for sequencing was blood. CDR3 DNA: TGTGCCAGCAGCCAAGATTGGGGTCGACTAGCGGGAGTATCTGAGCAGTTCTTC. Protein sequence: CASSQDWGRLAGVSEQFF.